Listed here are 7 T cell receptor beta chains from one sample, sequenced in a study of cytomegalovirus exposure and HLA in healthy donors. A multiplex PCR was run with 60 Vbeta primers and 13 Jbeta primers. Assay used: immunoSEQ multiplex PCR; TCRdb lists only in-frame clones, some missing. This sample yields some 150,000 clones, of which just under 70% are seen a single time; about 4.5% belongs to the top ten. Material for sequencing was PBMCs. These TCRs come from a man in his 60s in good health and CMV-seronegative.

The V call is TRBV4-1, the J call TRBJ1-2, with no clear D. The CDR3 spans 11 residues. Germline loops: CDR1 MGHRA, CDR2 YSYEKL. V was pared by 3 bases and J by 8 bases, with 7 bases between. Here the CDR3 reads CASSHFGGYTF. CDR3 nucleotide sequence: TGCGCCAGCAGCCATTTTGGCGGCTACACCTTC.

This clone occurred a few times. The rearrangement joins TRBV5-1 to TRBJ1-3; 8 bases fit TRBD1. The germline V gene has CDR1 SGHRS and CDR2 YFSETQ. With V trimmed by 2 bases and J by 0 bases, 7 bases remained unmatched. This CDR3 spans 17 amino acids. For the CDR3, the DNA is TGCGCCAGCAGCTTCGGTCAGGGGGCAAGCTCTGGAAACACCATATATTTT. Translation: CASSFGQGASSGNTIYF.

The rearrangement joins TRBV28 to TRBJ1-5; D remains ambiguous. The germline V and J ends were trimmed by 6 bases and 4 bases, with 13 bases remaining between them. This CDR3 has 14 residues. Germline lookup yields CDR1 MDHEN and CDR2 SYDVKM. Here the CDR3 DNA reads TGTGCCAGCAGCCCGGCGGGTCCTAATCAGCCCCAGCATTTT. It specifies CASSPAGPNQPQHF.

This chain joins TRBV9 and TRBJ2-3, with 11 bases that match TRBD2. The CDR3 spans 15 residues. The trim removed 5 bases at V and 5 bases at J, leaving 7 bases unmatched. Per germline, CDR1 SGDLS and CDR2 YYNGEE. CDR3 sequence: CASSYTSGRIDTQYF. The CDR3 bases are TGTGCCAGCAGTTATACTAGCGGGAGAATAGATACGCAGTATTTT.

This clone occurred a few times. The V call is TRBV9, the J call TRBJ2-3, with 11 nucleotides matching TRBD2. The J segment lost 6 bases and the V segment lost 0 bases, leaving 3 bases of the junction unmatched. The CDR3 has 15 residues. Per germline, CDR1 SGDLS and CDR2 YYNGEE. CDR3 sequence: CASSVGVAGGDTQYF. The CDR3 bases are TGTGCCAGCAGCGTAGGGGTAGCGGGAGGGGATACGCAGTATTTT.

This rearrangement joins TRBV30 to TRBJ2-7, with 8 bases aligning to TRBD1. The CDR3 consists of 12 residues. CDR1 and CDR2 (germline): GTSNPN, SVGIG (reference sequence). Trimming cost V 8 bases and J 3 bases; bases outside gene matches: 6. The CDR3 here is CARAGGFYEQYF. In DNA, the CDR3 is TGTGCCCGCGCAGGGGGCTTCTACGAGCAGTACTTC.

Comment on this clone: An end of the junction differs from the germline gene, which may be a read error. The chain uses TRBV7-7 and TRBJ2-7; tentative D call: TRBD2 (5 bases). The length of the CDR3 is 20 residues. CDR1 and CDR2 from the germline V gene are SSHAT and FNYEAQ (reference sequence). CDR3 nucleotides: TGTGCTAGCAGCTTAGCGTTAGGCGGAGTGGCTAATAGAAACTCCTACGAGCAGTACTTC. Translation: CASSLALGGVANRNSYEQYF.